One and the same sample provided the 30 T cell receptor beta chains below, sequenced in a study of diagnostic markers for celiac disease. TCRdb re-analyzed the reads; it lists each CDR3 protein once, without DNA. The sample features about 5,600 distinct CDR3 sequences, with 5.5% to 7% in its top ten. Sequencing was carried out using either unsorted cells or a sorted T cell fraction (not recorded which). These TCRs come from a human donor. This table probably holds off-target reads from a library built for another chain.

The chain carries TRBV30 and TRBJ1-1. CDR1 and CDR2 from the germline V gene are GTSNPN and SVGIG (reference sequence). CDR3 length: 11 amino acids. The CDR3 region is CAWGGGIEAFF.

This clonotype registers medium-sized by frequency. The chain has TRBV6-2 or TRBV6-3 and TRBJ2-2; TCRdb's D call, TRBD2, is unchecked because there is no DNA. The CDR3 extends over 14 amino acids. CDR1 and CDR2 from the germline V gene are MNHEY and SVGEGT. CDR3 region: CASSSGGPSGELFF.

This chain links TRBV11-3 with TRBJ2-1; TCRdb picks TRBD1, but there is no DNA to check that call. The CDR3 length is 15 residues. Germline CDR1 SGHNT, CDR2 YENEEA. CDR3 residues: CASGGVETGGLEQFF. Filled out from reference TRBV11-3 and TRBJ2-1, the complete variable domain reads EAGVVQSPRYKIIEKKQPVAFWCNPISGHNTLYWYLQNLGQGPELLIRYENEEAVDDSQLPKDRFSAERLKGVDSTLKIQPAELGDSAVYLCASGGVETGGLEQFFGPGTRLTVL.

This chain joins TRBV5-1 and TRBJ2-3; TCRdb indicates TRBD2, and absent DNA this call remains unverified. CDR1 and CDR2 (germline): SGHRS, YFSETQ. CDR3 length: 12 residues. CDR3 sequence: CASSLERATQYF.

CDR3 sequence: CASSRTGTEGSEQYF. This sequence joins TRBV4-2 and TRBJ2-7; TCRdb designates TRBD1, a call that cannot be tested without DNA. From germline, CDR1 is LGHNA and CDR2 YNFKEQ. The CDR3 has 15 amino acids.

The gene calls are TRBV5-1 and TRBJ1-1; TCRdb's D call, TRBD1, is unchecked because there is no DNA. CDR3 size: 13 residues. Germline V gene data show CDR1 as SGHRS and CDR2 as YFSETQ. The CDR3 sequence is CASSSRGSTEAFF.

This chain uses TRBV12-3 or TRBV12-4 with TRBJ2-7; the D call of TRBD2 rests on TCRdb alone, since no DNA is present to check it. The CDR3 sequence is 16 residues long. This CDR3 reads CASSTSYSGSSYEQYF.

This clonotype shows up as medium-sized (0.01 to 0.1%) by frequency. The V call is TRBV7-9, the J call TRBJ2-2. This CDR3 region has 12 residues. Germline values: CDR1 SEHNR, CDR2 FQNEAQ (reference sequence). This chain's CDR3 is CASRVGTGELFF. The variable domain in full, completed from reference TRBV7-9 and TRBJ2-2, reads DTGVSQNPRHKITKRGQNVTFRCDPISEHNRLYWYRQTLGQGPEFLTYFQNEAQLEKSRLLSDRFSAERPKGSFSTLEIQRTEQGDSAMYLCASRVGTGELFFGEGSRLTVL.

This clonotype counts as medium-sized by frequency. This chain uses TRBV15 with TRBJ2-3. The CDR3 extends over 14 amino acids. Germline CDR1 reads LNHNV; CDR2 reads YYDKDF (reference sequence). CDR3 sequence reads: CATQGNKDADTQYF.

The V gene is TRBV7-9, the J gene TRBJ2-5; no DNA is available, so the TRBD2 call from TCRdb remains unchecked. The CDR3 contains 13 residues. Per germline, CDR1 SEHNR and CDR2 FQNEAQ (reference sequence). The CDR3: CASSRDGPETQYF.

The chain combines TRBV5-4 with TRBJ2-1. Germline V lookup: CDR1 SGHNT, CDR2 YYREEE (reference sequence). This CDR3 region has 13 residues. Here the CDR3 reads CASSAYRSNEQFF. The variable domain in full, with the rest retrieved from reference TRBV5-4 and TRBJ2-1, is ETGVTQSPTHLIKTRGQQVTLRCSSQSGHNTVSWYQQALGQGPQFIFQYYREEENGRGNFPPRFSGLQFPNYSSELNVNALELDDSALYLCASSAYRSNEQFFGPGTRLTVL.

The chain recombines TRBV4-1 with TRBJ1-2. Per the germline V gene, CDR1 is MGHRA and CDR2 is YSYEKL. The CDR3 extends over 14 amino acids. This CDR3 reads CASSQQAGLYGYTF.

The chain is built from TRBV19 and TRBJ1-5. This CDR3 comprises 16 residues. Germline CDR1 and CDR2: LNHDA and SQIVND (reference sequence). CDR3 residues: CASSIFFGYSNQPQHF.

The chain carries TRBV20-1 and TRBJ1-2; no DNA is available, so the TRBD1 call from TCRdb remains unchecked. Germline CDR1 is DFQATT and CDR2 is SNEGSKA (reference sequence). The CDR3 has 17 residues. CDR3 amino acids: CSARAGTGGSGTYGYTF.

The chain uses TRBV30 and TRBJ1-1; TCRdb gives TRBD1 as the D gene, but with no DNA this cannot be confirmed. The CDR3 sequence is 12 residues long. In germline, CDR1 is GTSNPN, CDR2 SVGIG (reference sequence). The CDR3 loop reads CAWGQGITEAFF.

In terms of frequency, this clonotype is medium-sized. This chain joins TRBV21-1 and TRBJ1-5; TCRdb's D call of TRBD1 is untestable without DNA. TRBV21-1 is recorded as a pseudogene. This CDR3 has 16 residues. The CDR3 is CASSKTSTECNQPQHF.

The chain combines TRBV6-5 with TRBJ1-4; TCRdb designates TRBD1, a call that cannot be tested without DNA. Germline V lookup: CDR1 MNHEY, CDR2 SVGAGI. The CDR3 contains 14 residues. CDR3 amino acids: CASRPGQGNEKLFF.

The J gene is TRBJ1-5, the V gene TRBV6-1; as DNA is missing, the TRBD1 call by TCRdb cannot be tested. CDR3 length: 15 amino acids. From germline, CDR1 is MNHNS and CDR2 SASEGT. This CDR3 reads CASIPQQGANQPQHF.

The chain uses TRBV9 and TRBJ1-1. The CDR3 has 12 amino acids. In germline, CDR1 is SGDLS, CDR2 YYNGEE. The CDR3 sequence: CASSAANTEAFF.

The chain employs TRBV25-1 and TRBJ1-1; the TRBD1 assignment by TCRdb is unverifiable without DNA. Germline CDR1 reads MGHDK; CDR2 reads SYGVNS. The CDR3 totals 15 residues. The CDR3 protein is CASSELVGRLTEAFF.

By frequency, this clonotype registers medium-sized. The chain has TRBV9 and TRBJ2-1. This CDR3 spans 16 amino acids. Germline V lookup: CDR1 SGDLS, CDR2 YYNGEE. CDR3: CASSVDPMGIYNEQFF.

The chain has TRBV12-3 or TRBV12-4 and TRBJ2-1. The CDR3 length is 15 residues. CDR3 sequence reads: CASSLWGSSYNEQFF.

The gene calls are TRBV3-1 and TRBJ1-1. Germline CDR1 and CDR2: LGHDT and YNNKEL (reference sequence). This CDR3 spans 12 amino acids. CDR3 sequence: CASSQLGTEAFF. Full variable domain (rest looked up from reference TRBV3-1 and TRBJ1-1): DTAVSQTPKYLVTQMGNDKSIKCEQNLGHDTMYWYKQDSKKFLKIMFSYNNKELIINETVPNRFSPKSPDKAHLNLHINSLELGDSAVYFCASSQLGTEAFFGQGTRLTVV.

The rearrangement joins TRBV20-1 to TRBJ2-5; no DNA is available, so the TRBD1 call from TCRdb remains unchecked. Germline CDR1 DFQATT, CDR2 SNEGSKA (reference sequence). The CDR3 covers 11 residues. Here the CDR3 reads CSAPLQETQYF.

The rearrangement joins TRBV5-1 to TRBJ1-2; TCRdb returns TRBD1, unconfirmable since there is no DNA. Germline CDR1 is SGHRS and CDR2 is YFSETQ. This CDR3 comprises 15 residues. This CDR3 is CASSGPSTGVDGYTF. Supplemented by reference TRBV5-1 and TRBJ1-2, the full variable domain reads KAGVTQTPRYLIKTRGQQVTLSCSPISGHRSVSWYQQTPGQGLQFLFEYFSETQRNKGNFPGRFSGRQFSNSRSEMNVSTLELGDSALYLCASSGPSTGVDGYTFGSGTRLTVV.

This clonotype is identified as medium-sized from frequency. The chain employs TRBV20-1 and TRBJ1-5; TCRdb names TRBD1, which stays unverified in the absence of DNA. The CDR3 sequence is 14 residues long. In germline, CDR1 is DFQATT, CDR2 SNEGSKA (reference sequence). CDR3: CSALRTGINQPQHF.

V usage is TRBV19 and J usage is TRBJ2-3. From germline, CDR1 is LNHDA and CDR2 SQIVND (reference sequence). CDR3 length: 11 amino acids. The CDR3 region is CASSMEDTQYF.

The CDR3 spells CASSTGQSNFMNTEAFF. V gene TRBV5-1 combines with J gene TRBJ1-1; the D call from TCRdb, TRBD1, cannot be confirmed without DNA. Looked up from germline, CDR1 is SGHRS and CDR2 is YFSETQ. The CDR3 sequence is 17 residues long. Combining the CDR3 with reference TRBV5-1 and TRBJ1-1 gives the whole variable domain KAGVTQTPRYLIKTRGQQVTLSCSPISGHRSVSWYQQTPGQGLQFLFEYFSETQRNKGNFPGRFSGRQFSNSRSEMNVSTLELGDSALYLCASSTGQSNFMNTEAFFGQGTRLTVV.

According to its frequency, this clonotype is medium-sized. This sequence joins TRBV20-1 and TRBJ1-2; TCRdb proposes TRBD1, but this gene call is untestable without DNA. The V gene's germline CDR1 is DFQATT and CDR2 SNEGSKA (reference sequence). CDR3 size: 13 residues. The CDR3 spells CSASDRGSYGYTF.

This clonotype is labeled medium-sized based on frequency. The gene calls are TRBV24-1 and TRBJ1-2. This CDR3 region has 14 residues. CDR1 and CDR2 from the germline V gene are KGHDR and SFDVKD. The CDR3 protein is CATSDSTWEQGYTF.